Listed below are T cell receptor beta chains from one sample, sequenced in a study of breast tumors, draining lymph nodes, adjacent tissues. TCRdb passed the multiplex PCR reads through MiXCR, listing each CDR3 protein once. The table records 200,000 to 300,000 distinct CDR3 sequences, around 30% of them present only once. The specimen was axillary lymph node tissue. The source is a female donor with breast cancer. Some clones in this sample may be carry-over from other donors' samples. CDR3s include the opening cysteine and the closing phenylalanine or tryptophan. Fields, in order: V gene, clone size, CDR3 length, D gene, J gene, CDR3 protein, CDR3 DNA. D genes are given only for firm matches. Clone size appears in some rows only: once, few, many, or a class for an expanded clone.

V gene: TRBV24-1
clone size: many
CDR3 length: 13
D gene: NA
J gene: TRBJ2-1
CDR3 protein: CATRAGPDNEQFF
CDR3 DNA: TGTGCCACCCGGGCGGGACCAGACAATGAGCAGTTCTTC

V gene: TRBV9
clone size: many
CDR3 length: 14
D gene: NA
J gene: TRBJ2-1
CDR3 protein: CASSERGSYNEQFF
CDR3 DNA: TGTGCCAGCAGCGAGAGGGGCTCCTACAATGAGCAGTTCTTC

V gene: TRBV6-1
clone size: few
CDR3 length: 12
D gene: NA
J gene: TRBJ2-5
CDR3 protein: CASSQDLETQYF
CDR3 DNA: TGTGCCAGCAGTCAGGACCTCGAGACCCAGTACTTC

V gene: TRBV19
clone size: many
CDR3 length: 15
D gene: NA
J gene: TRBJ1-3
CDR3 protein: CASSIMGTSGNTIYF
CDR3 DNA: TGTGCCAGTAGTATTATGGGGACCTCTGGAAACACCATATATTTT

V gene: TRBV20-1
clone size: many
CDR3 length: 15
D gene: TRBD2
J gene: TRBJ2-3
CDR3 protein: CSATLGTSGTDTQYF
CDR3 DNA: TGCAGTGCTACCTTGGGGACTAGCGGCACAGATACGCAGTATTTT

V gene: TRBV6-5
clone size: many
CDR3 length: 14
D gene: TRBD1
J gene: TRBJ2-7
CDR3 protein: CASSYRQGGHEQYF
CDR3 DNA: TGTGCCAGCAGTTACCGACAGGGCGGCCACGAGCAGTACTTC

V gene: TRBV9
clone size: NA
CDR3 length: 16
D gene: TRBD1
J gene: TRBJ1-1
CDR3 protein: CASSVHTGARNTEAFF
CDR3 DNA: TGTGCCAGCAGCGTACACACAGGGGCGAGGAACACTGAAGCTTTCTTT

V gene: TRBV10-3
clone size: many
CDR3 length: 13
D gene: NA
J gene: TRBJ1-2
CDR3 protein: CAITQGFNYGYTF
CDR3 DNA: TGTGCCATCACCCAGGGATTTAACTATGGCTACACCTTC

V gene: TRBV27
clone size: NA
CDR3 length: 15
D gene: TRBD1
J gene: TRBJ2-5
CDR3 protein: CASSYQRQGQGTQYF
CDR3 DNA: TGTGCCAGCAGTTACCAACGACAGGGGCAAGGGACCCAGTACTTC

V gene: TRBV10-1
clone size: many
CDR3 length: 12
D gene: NA
J gene: TRBJ2-2
CDR3 protein: CASSERVGELFF
CDR3 DNA: TGCGCCAGCAGTGAGAGGGTCGGGGAGCTGTTTTTT

V gene: TRBV6-6
clone size: NA
CDR3 length: 14
D gene: NA
J gene: TRBJ1-5
CDR3 protein: CASSYSTLQETQHF
CDR3 DNA: TGTGCCAGCAGTTACTCGACTCTCCAAGAGACCCAGCATTTT

V gene: TRBV7-2
clone size: once
CDR3 length: 14
D gene: NA
J gene: TRBJ1-3
CDR3 protein: CASSSPGSGNTIYF
CDR3 DNA: TGTGCCAGCAGCTCCCCGGGCTCTGGAAACACCATATATTTT

V gene: TRBV10-3
clone size: many
CDR3 length: 15
D gene: NA
J gene: TRBJ1-6
CDR3 protein: CAISEPVEGVSPLHF
CDR3 DNA: TGTGCCATCAGTGAGCCGGTAGAGGGAGTCTCACCCCTCCACTTT

V gene: TRBV5-1
clone size: many
CDR3 length: 14
D gene: NA
J gene: TRBJ2-5
CDR3 protein: CASSRGASQETQYF
CDR3 DNA: TGCGCCAGCAGCCGGGGGGCGTCTCAAGAGACCCAGTACTTC

V gene: TRBV15
clone size: many
CDR3 length: 14
D gene: TRBD1
J gene: TRBJ2-1
CDR3 protein: CATSPSGRGGEQFF
CDR3 DNA: TGTGCCACCAGCCCCTCAGGCCGAGGGGGCGAGCAGTTCTTC

V gene: TRBV25-1
clone size: few
CDR3 length: 16
D gene: TRBD1
J gene: TRBJ1-4
CDR3 protein: CASSRDRVTANEKLFF
CDR3 DNA: TGTGCCAGCTCACGGGACAGGGTCACGGCTAATGAAAAACTGTTTTTT

V gene: TRBV7-2
clone size: NA
CDR3 length: 12
D gene: NA
J gene: TRBJ1-2
CDR3 protein: CASSPRGGAYTF
CDR3 DNA: TGTGCCAGCAGCCCCAGGGGCGGTGCCTACACCTTC

V gene: TRBV20-1
clone size: NA
CDR3 length: 8
D gene: NA
J gene: TRBJ1-4
CDR3 protein: CSAREEPF
CDR3 DNA: TGCAGTGCTAGAGAGGAACCTTTT

V gene: TRBV15
clone size: NA
CDR3 length: 19
D gene: NA
J gene: TRBJ1-4
CDR3 protein: CATSGDYPNTPTTNEKLFF
CDR3 DNA: TGTGCCACCAGCGGAGATTACCCGAACACTCCGACAACTAATGAAAAACTGTTTTTT

V gene: TRBV19
clone size: many
CDR3 length: 14
D gene: NA
J gene: TRBJ2-7
CDR3 protein: CASSISGPSYEQYF
CDR3 DNA: TGTGCCAGTAGTATCTCCGGGCCCTCCTACGAGCAGTACTTC

V gene: TRBV24-1
clone size: NA
CDR3 length: 12
D gene: NA
J gene: TRBJ2-5
CDR3 protein: CATSATIETQYF
CDR3 DNA: TGTGCCACCAGTGCTACCATTGAGACCCAGTACTTC

V gene: TRBV11-3
clone size: many
CDR3 length: 15
D gene: NA
J gene: TRBJ2-3
CDR3 protein: CASSSQARSMDTQYF
CDR3 DNA: TGTGCCAGCAGCTCCCAGGCTAGGTCAATGGATACGCAGTATTTT

V gene: TRBV5-6
clone size: NA
CDR3 length: 15
D gene: NA
J gene: TRBJ2-5
CDR3 protein: CASSLGGPIRETQYF
CDR3 DNA: TGTGCCAGCAGCTTGGGGGGACCGATACGAGAGACCCAGTACTTC

V gene: TRBV7-8
clone size: once
CDR3 length: 15
D gene: NA
J gene: TRBJ2-5
CDR3 protein: CASRHRTSYRETQYF
CDR3 DNA: TGTGCCAGCAGGCATAGGACCTCGTACCGAGAGACCCAGTACTTC

V gene: TRBV4-1
clone size: many
CDR3 length: 15
D gene: NA
J gene: TRBJ1-6
CDR3 protein: CASSQDGDGYSPLHF
CDR3 DNA: TGCGCCAGCAGCCAAGATGGGGACGGCTATTCACCCCTCCACTTT

V gene: TRBV5-4
clone size: NA
CDR3 length: 13
D gene: TRBD1
J gene: TRBJ2-7
CDR3 protein: CASSFGQGCEQYF
CDR3 DNA: TGTGCCAGCAGCTTCGGACAGGGCTGCGAGCAGTACTTC

V gene: TRBV10-3
clone size: many
CDR3 length: 14
D gene: TRBD2
J gene: TRBJ2-2
CDR3 protein: CATAGAGVTGELFF
CDR3 DNA: TGTGCCACCGCGGGAGCGGGAGTAACCGGGGAGCTGTTTTTT

V gene: TRBV27
clone size: NA
CDR3 length: 17
D gene: TRBD2
J gene: TRBJ2-3
CDR3 protein: CASSNLPSGSFTDTQYF
CDR3 DNA: TGTGCCAGCAGTAACCTACCTAGCGGGAGTTTCACAGATACGCAGTATTTT

V gene: TRBV9
clone size: NA
CDR3 length: 14
D gene: NA
J gene: TRBJ2-7
CDR3 protein: CASSPRGGAYEQSF
CDR3 DNA: TGTGCCAGCAGCCCCCGGGGAGGAGCCTACGAGCAGTCCTTC

V gene: TRBV9
clone size: NA
CDR3 length: 15
D gene: TRBD2
J gene: TRBJ2-2
CDR3 protein: CASSVGERGLGELFF
CDR3 DNA: TGTGCCAGCAGCGTAGGGGAGAGGGGACTAGGGGAGCTGTTTTTT

V gene: TRBV15
clone size: many
CDR3 length: 17
D gene: TRBD2
J gene: TRBJ2-3
CDR3 protein: CATSRGRSGRGADTQYF
CDR3 DNA: TGTGCCACCAGCAGGGGAAGAAGCGGGAGGGGCGCAGATACGCAGTATTTT

V gene: TRBV9
clone size: NA
CDR3 length: 20
D gene: NA
J gene: TRBJ2-6
CDR3 protein: CASSVGPGAEETSGANVLTF
CDR3 DNA: TGTGCCAGCAGCGTAGGTCCAGGGGCAGAGGAGACCTCTGGGGCCAACGTCCTGACTTTC

V gene: TRBV19
clone size: NA
CDR3 length: 13
D gene: NA
J gene: TRBJ1-1
CDR3 protein: CASSMVGRSEAFF
CDR3 DNA: TGTGCCAGTAGTATGGTGGGCAGGAGTGAAGCTTTCTTT